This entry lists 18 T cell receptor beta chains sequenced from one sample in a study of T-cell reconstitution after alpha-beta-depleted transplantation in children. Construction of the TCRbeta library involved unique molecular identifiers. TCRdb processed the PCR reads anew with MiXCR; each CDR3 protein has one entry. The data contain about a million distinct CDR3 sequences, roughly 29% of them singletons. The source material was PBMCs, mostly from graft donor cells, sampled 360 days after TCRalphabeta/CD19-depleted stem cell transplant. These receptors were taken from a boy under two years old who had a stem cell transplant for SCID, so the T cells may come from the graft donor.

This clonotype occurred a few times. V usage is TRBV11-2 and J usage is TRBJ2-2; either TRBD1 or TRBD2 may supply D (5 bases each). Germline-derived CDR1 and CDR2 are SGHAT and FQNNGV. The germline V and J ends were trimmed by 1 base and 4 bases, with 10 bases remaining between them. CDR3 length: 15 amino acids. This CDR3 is CASSLAGPGTGELFF. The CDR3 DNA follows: TGTGCCAGCAGCTTAGCGGGACCAGGCACCGGGGAGCTGTTTTTT.

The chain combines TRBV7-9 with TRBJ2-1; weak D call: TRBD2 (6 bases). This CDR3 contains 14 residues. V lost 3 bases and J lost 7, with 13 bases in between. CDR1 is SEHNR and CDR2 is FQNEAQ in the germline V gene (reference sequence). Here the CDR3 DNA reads TGTGCCAGCAGCTTTGGCAGGGAGGAGAATGAGCAGTTCTTC. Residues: CASSFGREENEQFF. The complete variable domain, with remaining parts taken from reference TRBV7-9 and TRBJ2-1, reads DTGVSQNPRHKITKRGQNVTFRCDPISEHNRLYWYRQTLGQGPEFLTYFQNEAQLEKSRLLSDRFSAERPKGSFSTLEIQRTEQGDSAMYLCASSFGREENEQFFGPGTRLTVL.

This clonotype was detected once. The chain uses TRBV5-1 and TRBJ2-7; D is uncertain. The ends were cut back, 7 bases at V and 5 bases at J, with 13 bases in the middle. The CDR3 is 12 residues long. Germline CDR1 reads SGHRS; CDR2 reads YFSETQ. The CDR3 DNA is TGCGCCAGCTCCGGAAACGGAGACGAGCAGTACTTC. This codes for CASSGNGDEQYF.

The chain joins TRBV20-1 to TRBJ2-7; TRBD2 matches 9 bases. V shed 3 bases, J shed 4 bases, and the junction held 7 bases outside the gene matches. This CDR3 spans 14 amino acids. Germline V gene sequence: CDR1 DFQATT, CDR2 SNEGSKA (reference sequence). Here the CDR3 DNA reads TGCAGTGCTAGGAGGCTAGCGGGGTGGTACGAGCAGTACTTC. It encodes CSARRLAGWYEQYF.

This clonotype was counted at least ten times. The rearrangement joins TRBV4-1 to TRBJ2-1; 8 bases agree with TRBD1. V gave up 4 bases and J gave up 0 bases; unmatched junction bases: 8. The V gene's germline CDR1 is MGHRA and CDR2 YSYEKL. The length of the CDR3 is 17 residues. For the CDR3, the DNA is TGCGCCAGCAGCCCTAGGGGAACAGGGGGCTCCTACAATGAGCAGTTCTTC. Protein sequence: CASSPRGTGGSYNEQFF.

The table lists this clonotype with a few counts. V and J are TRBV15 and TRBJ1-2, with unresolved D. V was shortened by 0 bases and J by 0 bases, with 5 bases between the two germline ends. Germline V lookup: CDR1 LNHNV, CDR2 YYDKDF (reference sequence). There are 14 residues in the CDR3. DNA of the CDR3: TGTGCCACCAGCAGAGATACAGCTAACTATGGCTACACCTTC. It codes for CATSRDTANYGYTF.

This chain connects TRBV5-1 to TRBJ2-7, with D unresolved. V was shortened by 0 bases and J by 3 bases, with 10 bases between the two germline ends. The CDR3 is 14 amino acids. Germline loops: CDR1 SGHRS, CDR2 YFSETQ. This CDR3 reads CASSLVADNYEQYF. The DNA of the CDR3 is TGCGCCAGCAGCTTGGTGGCGGATAACTACGAGCAGTACTTC.

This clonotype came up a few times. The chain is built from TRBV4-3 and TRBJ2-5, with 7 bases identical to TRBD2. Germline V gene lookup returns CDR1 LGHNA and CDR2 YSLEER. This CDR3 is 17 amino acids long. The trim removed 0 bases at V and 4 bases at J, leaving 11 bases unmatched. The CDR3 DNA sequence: TGCGCCAGCAGCCAAGAGAGAGGACTAGAGGTTATAGAGACCCAGTACTTC. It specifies CASSQERGLEVIETQYF.

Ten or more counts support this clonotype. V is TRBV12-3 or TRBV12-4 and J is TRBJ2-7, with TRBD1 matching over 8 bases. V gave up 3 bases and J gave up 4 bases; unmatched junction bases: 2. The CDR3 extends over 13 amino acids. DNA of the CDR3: TGTGCCAGCAGTTTTGACAGGGGTTACGAGCAGTACTTC. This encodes CASSFDRGYEQYF.

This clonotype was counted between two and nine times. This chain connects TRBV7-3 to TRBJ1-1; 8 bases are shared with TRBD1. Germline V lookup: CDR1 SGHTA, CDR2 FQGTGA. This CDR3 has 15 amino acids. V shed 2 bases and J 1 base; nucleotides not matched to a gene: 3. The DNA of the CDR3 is TGTGCCAGCAGCTTACAGGGGGCGGGGAACACTGAAGCTTTCTTT. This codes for CASSLQGAGNTEAFF.

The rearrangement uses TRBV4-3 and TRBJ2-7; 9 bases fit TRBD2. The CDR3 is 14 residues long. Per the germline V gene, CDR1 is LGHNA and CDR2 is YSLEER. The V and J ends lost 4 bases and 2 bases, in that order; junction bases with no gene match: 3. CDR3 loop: CASSPIAGAYEQYF. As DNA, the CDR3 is TGCGCCAGCAGCCCTATAGCGGGAGCCTACGAGCAGTACTTC.

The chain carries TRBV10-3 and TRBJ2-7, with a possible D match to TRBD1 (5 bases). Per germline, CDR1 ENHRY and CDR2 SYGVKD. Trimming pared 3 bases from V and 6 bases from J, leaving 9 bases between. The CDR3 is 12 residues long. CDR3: CAISDRVGEQYF. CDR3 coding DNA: TGTGCCATCAGTGACAGGGTCGGCGAGCAGTACTTC.

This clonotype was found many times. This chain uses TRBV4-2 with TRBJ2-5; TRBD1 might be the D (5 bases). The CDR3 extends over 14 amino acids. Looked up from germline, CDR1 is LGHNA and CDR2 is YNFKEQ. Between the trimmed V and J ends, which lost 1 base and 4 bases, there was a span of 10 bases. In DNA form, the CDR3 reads TGTGCCAGCAGCCAAGGTACAAGGGGAGAGACCCAGTACTTC. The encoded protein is CASSQGTRGETQYF.

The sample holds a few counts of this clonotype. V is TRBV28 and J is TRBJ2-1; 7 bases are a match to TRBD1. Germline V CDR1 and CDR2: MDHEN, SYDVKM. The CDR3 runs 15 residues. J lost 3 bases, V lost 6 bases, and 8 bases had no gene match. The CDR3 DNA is TGTGCCAGCAGCCAACGGGACAGCTTCTACAATGAGCAGTTCTTC. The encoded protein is CASSQRDSFYNEQFF.

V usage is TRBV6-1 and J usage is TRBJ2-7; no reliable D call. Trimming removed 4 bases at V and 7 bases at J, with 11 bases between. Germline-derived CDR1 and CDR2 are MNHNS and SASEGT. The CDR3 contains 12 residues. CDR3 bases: TGTGCCAGCAGTGGATTGAACAGAGAGCAGTACTTC. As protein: CASSGLNREQYF.

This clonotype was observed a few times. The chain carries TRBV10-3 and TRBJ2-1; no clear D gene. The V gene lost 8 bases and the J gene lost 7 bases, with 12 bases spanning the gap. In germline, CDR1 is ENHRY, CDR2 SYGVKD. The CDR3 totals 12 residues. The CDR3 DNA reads TGTGCCATCTCCAGGCAAGGGAATGAGCAGTTCTTC. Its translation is CAISRQGNEQFF.

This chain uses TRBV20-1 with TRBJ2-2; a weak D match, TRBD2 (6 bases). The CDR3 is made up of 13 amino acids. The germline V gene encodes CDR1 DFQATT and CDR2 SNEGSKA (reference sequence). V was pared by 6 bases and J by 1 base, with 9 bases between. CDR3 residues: CSAFSGNTGELFF. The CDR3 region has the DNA TGCAGTGCCTTTAGCGGGAACACCGGGGAGCTGTTTTTT.

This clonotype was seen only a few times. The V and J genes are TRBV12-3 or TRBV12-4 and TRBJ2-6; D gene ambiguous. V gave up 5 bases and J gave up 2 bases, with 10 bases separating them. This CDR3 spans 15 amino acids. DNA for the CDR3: TGTGCCAGCAGTGAACTCAGTGCTGGGGCCAACGTCCTGACTTTC. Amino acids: CASSELSAGANVLTF.